This entry concerns a single T cell receptor (beta chain). What it recognizes is unknown. The sample is drawn from a study of T cells in tuberculosis. Study conclusions and caveats: Active tuberculosis cases were adults; controls were adolescents. Smaller alpha distances in active tuberculosis partly reflected shorter CDR3-alpha lengths.

The time point here: new active TB diagnosis, blood taken before or within 7 days of starting treatment. Positive smear microscopy and/or M. tuberculosis culture confirmed active disease. TCRdb's copy holds only in-frame clones and misses some; the assay was immunoSEQ multiplex PCR. The sample has about 49,000 clones; 90% to 95% are singletons. Trimming took 2 bases from V and 3 from J; bases not matched to a gene: 12. CDR1 SEHNR and CDR2 FQNEAQ come from the germline V gene (reference sequence). The CDR3 is made up of 19 amino acids. This clonotype was sampled from an adult with tuberculosis. The chain links TRBV7-9 to TRBJ2-1, with 11 positions matching TRBD2. The material sequenced was PBMCs, taken at tuberculosis diagnosis. CDR3 region: CASSLKRTSGLALYNEQFF. CDR3 coding DNA: TGTGCCAGCAGCTTAAAACGGACTAGCGGGCTCGCCCTCTACAATGAGCAGTTCTTC.